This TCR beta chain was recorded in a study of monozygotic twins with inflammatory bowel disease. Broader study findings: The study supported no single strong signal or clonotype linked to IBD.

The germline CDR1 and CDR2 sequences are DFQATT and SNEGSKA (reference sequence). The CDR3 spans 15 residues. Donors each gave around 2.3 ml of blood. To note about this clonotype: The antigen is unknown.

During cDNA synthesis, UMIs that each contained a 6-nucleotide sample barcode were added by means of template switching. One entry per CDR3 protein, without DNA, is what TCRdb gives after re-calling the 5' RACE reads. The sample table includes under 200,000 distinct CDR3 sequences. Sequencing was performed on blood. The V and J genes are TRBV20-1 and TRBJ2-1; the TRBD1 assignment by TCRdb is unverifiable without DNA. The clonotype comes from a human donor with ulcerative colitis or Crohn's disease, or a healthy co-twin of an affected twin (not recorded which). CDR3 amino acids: CSANPGTNPYNEQFF.